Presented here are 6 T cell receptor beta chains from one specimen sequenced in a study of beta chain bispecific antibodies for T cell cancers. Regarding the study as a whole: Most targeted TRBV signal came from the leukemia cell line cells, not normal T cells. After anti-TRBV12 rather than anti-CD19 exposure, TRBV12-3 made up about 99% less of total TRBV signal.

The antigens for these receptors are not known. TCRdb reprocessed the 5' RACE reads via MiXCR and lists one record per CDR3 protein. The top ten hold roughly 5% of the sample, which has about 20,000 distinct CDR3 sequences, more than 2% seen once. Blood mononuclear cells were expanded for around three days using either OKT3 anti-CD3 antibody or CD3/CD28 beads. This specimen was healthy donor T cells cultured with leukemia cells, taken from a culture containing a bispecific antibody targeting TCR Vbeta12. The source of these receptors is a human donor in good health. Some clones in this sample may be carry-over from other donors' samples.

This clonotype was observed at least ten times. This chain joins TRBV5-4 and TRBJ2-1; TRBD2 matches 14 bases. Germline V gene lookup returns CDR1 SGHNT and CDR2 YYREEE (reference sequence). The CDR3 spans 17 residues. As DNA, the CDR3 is TGTGTTGCGAAGCCGGGACTAGCGGGGGCGTCCTACAATGAGCAGTTCTTC. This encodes CVAKPGLAGASYNEQFF.

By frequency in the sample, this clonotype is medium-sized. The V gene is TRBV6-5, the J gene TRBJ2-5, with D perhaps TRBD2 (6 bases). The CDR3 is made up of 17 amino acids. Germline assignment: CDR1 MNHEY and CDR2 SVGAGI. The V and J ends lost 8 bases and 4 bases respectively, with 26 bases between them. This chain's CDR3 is CASSPLGATPGVETQYF. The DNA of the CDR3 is TGTGCCAGCTCACCTCTCGGAGCTACCCCGGGGGTAGAGACCCAGTACTTC.

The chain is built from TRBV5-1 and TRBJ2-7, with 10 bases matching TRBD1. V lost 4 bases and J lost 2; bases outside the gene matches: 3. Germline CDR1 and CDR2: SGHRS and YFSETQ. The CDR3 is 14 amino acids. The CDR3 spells CASSHGTGAYEQYF. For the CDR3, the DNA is TGCGCCAGCAGCCATGGGACAGGGGCCTACGAGCAGTACTTC.

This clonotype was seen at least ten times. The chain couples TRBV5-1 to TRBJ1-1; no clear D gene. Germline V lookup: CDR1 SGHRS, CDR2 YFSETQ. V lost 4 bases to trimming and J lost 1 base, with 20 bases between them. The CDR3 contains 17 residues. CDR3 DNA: TGCGCCAGCAGCACCGCCCGTCACCTTACCAGGAACACTGAAGCTTTCTTT. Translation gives CASSTARHLTRNTEAFF. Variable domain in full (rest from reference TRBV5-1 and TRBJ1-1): KAGVTQTPRYLIKTRGQQVTLSCSPISGHRSVSWYQQTPGQGLQFLFEYFSETQRNKGNFPGRFSGRQFSNSRSEMNVSTLELGDSALYLCASSTARHLTRNTEAFFGQGTRLTVV.

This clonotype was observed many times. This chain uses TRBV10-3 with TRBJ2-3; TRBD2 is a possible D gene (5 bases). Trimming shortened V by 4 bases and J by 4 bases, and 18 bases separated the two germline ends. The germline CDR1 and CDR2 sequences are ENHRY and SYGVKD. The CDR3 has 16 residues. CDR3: CAISGGTGFGADTQYF. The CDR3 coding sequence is TGTGCCATCAGTGGGGGTACCGGGTTCGGGGCAGATACGCAGTATTTT.

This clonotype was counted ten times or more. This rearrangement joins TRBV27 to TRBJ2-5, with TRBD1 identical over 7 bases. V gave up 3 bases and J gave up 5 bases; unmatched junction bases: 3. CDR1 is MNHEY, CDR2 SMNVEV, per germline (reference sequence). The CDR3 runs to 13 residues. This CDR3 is CASSFRGLETQYF. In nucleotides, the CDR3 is TGTGCCAGCAGTTTCAGGGGGTTGGAGACCCAGTACTTC.